The 9 T cell receptor beta chains in this list originate from one sample, sequenced in a study of shared clonotypes between healthy human individuals. TCRdb's table, derived via immunoSEQ multiplex PCR, lists solely in-frame clones and lacks some. This sample carries hundreds of thousands of clones, 96% of them seen once, and the ten largest clones take 0.11%. Only CD45RO-negative cells positively selected for CCR7 counted as naive CD8 cells, so terminally differentiated effector memory CD45RA+ cells were excluded. Source material: naive CD8+ T cells sorted from blood. The receptors shown here come from a woman younger than 45 in good health.

The chain joins TRBV6-5 to TRBJ1-1; D is perhaps TRBD1 (5 bases). V was clipped by 2 bases and J by 11 bases, with 9 bases between them. CDR3 length: 11 residues. Per germline, CDR1 MNHEY and CDR2 SVGAGI. CDR3 coding DNA: TGTGCCAGCAGTTACGGGGACTCGGCTTTCTTT. It translates to CASSYGDSAFF.

This chain uses TRBV7-7 with TRBJ1-6; the match to TRBD1 covers 7 bases. The V gene's germline CDR1 is SSHAT and CDR2 FNYEAQ (reference sequence). This CDR3 is 15 amino acids long. V shed 7 bases, J shed 5 bases, and the junction held 8 bases outside the gene matches. CDR3 amino acids: CASTNRDRDNSPLHF. The DNA for the CDR3 is TGTGCCAGCACAAACCGGGACAGAGATAATTCACCCCTCCACTTT.

The V and J genes are TRBV28 and TRBJ1-5, with a possible D match to TRBD1 (5 bases). Between the trimmed V and J ends, which lost 2 bases and 8 bases, there was a span of 13 bases. Germline CDR1 MDHEN, CDR2 SYDVKM. This CDR3 has 14 amino acids. The CDR3 DNA reads TGTGCCAGCAGTTTAAGCAGGGTCCGGGAGCCCCAGCATTTT. Residues: CASSLSRVREPQHF. Together with reference TRBV28 and TRBJ1-5, the CDR3 gives the full variable domain: DVKVTQSSRYLVKRTGEKVFLECVQDMDHENMFWYRQDPGLGLRLIYFSYDVKMKEKGDIPEGYSVSREKKERFSLILESASTNQTSMYLCASSLSRVREPQHFGDGTRLSIL.

V is TRBV6-1 and J is TRBJ2-7; no clear D. The V end was cut by 3 bases, the J end by 6 bases, with 12 bases between. The CDR3 runs to 13 residues. Germline values: CDR1 MNHNS, CDR2 SASEGT. CDR3 loop: CASSDITGPEQYF. The DNA of the CDR3 is TGTGCCAGCAGTGATATTACCGGACCCGAGCAGTACTTC.

Concerning this clone: Other DNA variants within this sample encode the same CDR3. V usage is TRBV5-6 and J usage is TRBJ2-1; D gene ambiguous. V dropped 0 bases and J dropped 6 bases, with 4 bases sitting between them. The CDR3 totals 12 residues. Germline-derived CDR1 and CDR2 are SGHDT and YYEEEE. The CDR3 protein is CASSLGLNEQFF. The CDR3 bases are TGTGCCAGCAGCTTGGGCCTCAATGAGCAGTTCTTC.

To note about this clone: This CDR3 is also generated by other DNA sequences in the sample. The chain carries TRBV13 and TRBJ2-7; 11 nucleotides line up with TRBD1. Germline V gene data show CDR1 as PRHDT and CDR2 as FYEKMQ (reference sequence). Trimming took 6 bases from V and 4 from J; bases not matched to a gene: 2. The CDR3 loop spans 13 amino acids. The CDR3 DNA reads as TGTGCCAGCAGTGGACAGGGGGCATACGAGCAGTACTTC. It yields the protein CASSGQGAYEQYF.

CDR3: CAADSHNEQFF. The CDR3 nucleotides read TGTGCCGCTGACAGTCATAATGAGCAGTTCTTC. The J gene is TRBJ2-1, the V gene TRBV30, with D possibly being TRBD1 (5 bases). The germline V and J ends were trimmed by 8 bases and 7 bases, with 12 bases remaining between them. The CDR3 totals 11 residues. CDR1 and CDR2 (germline): GTSNPN, SVGIG (reference sequence).

The rearrangement joins TRBV9 to TRBJ2-2; 10 bases map to TRBD1. The CDR3 is 15 residues long. V lost 3 bases to trimming and J lost 7 bases; unmatched junction nucleotides: 6. Germline lookup yields CDR1 SGDLS and CDR2 YYNGEE. CDR3 nucleotide sequence: TGTGCCAGCAGCGCAGACAGGGGGCGAAACGGGGAGCTGTTTTTT. Its translation is CASSADRGRNGELFF. Variable domain in full (rest from reference TRBV9 and TRBJ2-2): DSGVTQTPKHLITATGQRVTLRCSPRSGDLSVYWYQQSLDQGLQFLIQYYNGEERAKGNILERFSAQQFPDLHSELNLSSLELGDSALYFCASSADRGRNGELFFGEGSRLTVL.

V and J are TRBV7-9 and TRBJ1-1, with no clear D. The CDR3 length is 13 residues. From germline, CDR1 is SEHNR and CDR2 FQNEAQ (reference sequence). V dropped 5 bases and J dropped 1 base, with 8 bases sitting between them. The CDR3 DNA sequence: TGTGCCAGCAGCCTCCCCAGGAACACTGAAGCTTTCTTT. This encodes CASSLPRNTEAFF.